This T cell receptor (beta chain) was sequenced for a study of T-cell memory formation after mild COVID-19. In the study overall: TCR clusters were mostly donor specific. Study outcomes and limitations: Certain responding clones were present in pre-infection memory, suggesting participation of cross-reactive memory. Balance between CD4 and CD8 was seen in clones contracting day 15 to 85, and a CD4+ lean was seen in later expanders. Mostly located in CM and EM were contracting CD4+ clones, with contracting CD8+ clones located in EMRA.

Relative to its sample, this clonotype is medium-sized (0.01 to 0.1%). Its cognate antigen is unknown. TCRdb reprocessed the 5' RACE reads with MiXCR, giving one entry per CDR3 protein. Of some 6,800 distinct CDR3 sequences in the sample, 58% are singletons; the top ten hold under 3%. This receptor was taken from an adult who had mild COVID-19 (a few samples of this study predate the infection). Cell type and time point are not known. The specimen was PBMCs or a T cell subset sorted from them (not recorded which).

The CDR3 sequence is CASSYWGPTEAFF. The CDR3 region has the DNA TGTGCCAGCAGTTACTGGGGGCCCACTGAAGCTTTCTTT. The chain links TRBV6-2 or TRBV6-3 to TRBJ1-1; possibly TRBD1 for D (6 bases). The V gene lost 1 base and the J gene lost 4 bases, with 7 bases spanning the gap. The CDR3 is 13 amino acids. Germline V gene sequence: CDR1 MNHEY, CDR2 SVGEGT.